These T cell receptor beta chains were read from a single sample in a study of cytomegalovirus exposure and HLA in healthy donors. Profiled with immunoSEQ multiplex PCR; TCRdb holds only in-frame clones, not every one. The sample includes 90,000 to 130,000 clones, around 80% of them seen just once. The sequenced material came from PBMCs. All receptors derive from a woman aged 55-70 years in good health and CMV-seropositive. Each CDR3 is given with its conserved first and last residue. The D gene is left open where the match is weak. A clone size is listed for some rows: how often the clone was seen (once, few, many), or a class if it is expanded.

clone size	V gene	J gene	D gene	CDR3 protein	CDR3 DNA
.	TRBV6-1	TRBJ2-7	TRBD2	CASVRGGSSYEQYF	TGTGCCAGCGTCCGGGGAGGGTCTTCCTACGAGCAGTACTTC
.	TRBV28	TRBJ1-4	.	CASSSRSFEKLFF	TGTGCCAGCAGTTCCCGGAGCTTTGAAAAACTGTTTTTT
.	TRBV11-2	TRBJ2-7	TRBD2	CASSFPLAGAAYEQYF	TGTGCCAGCAGCTTCCCCCTTGCGGGAGCAGCCTACGAGCAGTACTTC
.	TRBV7-6	TRBJ1-2	.	CASSLALTENGAGPGGGYGYTF	TGTGCCAGCAGCTTAGCTTTAACGGAAAACGGGGCAGGCCCTGGGGGAGGCTATGGCTACACCTTC
.	TRBV5-1	TRBJ2-3	TRBD1	CASSARPQGASTDTQYF	TGCGCCAGCAGCGCCCGGCCACAGGGGGCCTCCACAGATACGCAGTATTTT
.	TRBV7-2	TRBJ2-7	.	CASSFPTYSEQYF	TGTGCCAGCAGCTTCCCCACTTACTCCGAGCAGTACTTC
.	TRBV6-6	TRBJ2-7	.	CASSYSMHQYEQYF	TGTGCCAGCAGTTACTCGATGCACCAGTACGAGCAGTACTTC
.	TRBV20-1	TRBJ2-4	.	CSASSDIQYF	TGCAGTGCTAGTTCCGACATTCAGTACTTC
.	TRBV6-5	TRBJ1-2	.	CASRSESYGYTF	TGTGCCAGCAGATCGGAGAGCTATGGCTACACCTTC
.	TRBV2	TRBJ2-1	TRBD2	CASRTALAGYNEQFF	TGTGCCAGCAGGACGGCACTAGCGGGGTACAATGAGCAGTTCTTC
.	TRBV11-2	TRBJ1-5	.	CASSPGGRGGNQPQHF	TGTGCCAGCAGCCCAGGTGGCAGGGGAGGCAATCAGCCCCAGCATTTT
.	TRBV6-1	TRBJ2-7	TRBD2	CASSEVTSGRDEQYF	TGTGCCAGCAGTGAAGTCACTAGCGGGCGGGACGAGCAGTACTTC
.	TRBV7-6	TRBJ2-7	.	CASSLAIADSYEQYF	TGTGCCAGCAGCTTAGCTATAGCGGACTCCTACGAGCAGTACTTC
once	TRBV7-6	TRBJ2-1	TRBD1	CASSSWDSFSNEQFF	TGTGCCAGCAGCTCTTGGGACAGTTTCAGCAATGAGCAGTTCTTC
.	TRBV30	TRBJ2-3	.	CAWSVSVGTQYF	TGTGCCTGGAGTGTCTCGGTCGGTACGCAGTATTTT
.	TRBV15	TRBJ1-5	.	CATSIVEGVDQPQHF	TGTGCCACCAGCATAGTCGAGGGAGTCGATCAGCCCCAGCATTTT
.	TRBV5-1	TRBJ2-1	.	CASSLEAGQDEQFF	TGCGCCAGCAGCTTGGAGGCAGGCCAGGATGAGCAGTTCTTC
.	TRBV5-1	TRBJ2-1	.	CASSLELNEQFF	TGCGCCAGCAGCTTGGAACTAAATGAGCAGTTCTTC
.	TRBV4-2	TRBJ2-7	.	CATRGDNSYEQYF	TGTGCCACCCGGGGGGACAACTCCTACGAGCAGTACTTC
.	TRBV7-9	TRBJ2-1	TRBD2	CASSSGTSLYNEQFF	TGTGCCAGCAGCTCCGGGACTAGCCTCTACAATGAGCAGTTCTTC
.	TRBV29-1	TRBJ2-5	.	CSVTGIKFGGEETQYF	TGCAGCGTGACGGGTATCAAGTTTGGAGGGGAAGAGACCCAGTACTTC
.	TRBV6-1	TRBJ1-6	.	CASSEGGGAGSSPLHF	TGTGCCAGCAGTGAAGGGGGAGGGGCGGGATCTTCACCCCTCCACTTT
.	TRBV9	TRBJ2-7	TRBD2	CASSPGGLAVGQYF	TGTGCCAGCAGCCCCGGAGGACTAGCGGTAGGGCAGTACTTC
.	TRBV30	TRBJ2-1	TRBD2	CAWSGNGRAKVF	TGTGCCTGGAGTGGAAACGGGAGGGCCAAGGTCTTC
.	TRBV4-1	TRBJ1-2	.	CASSQGFYGERGYGYTF	TGCGCCAGCAGCCAAGGTTTTTACGGGGAACGCGGCTATGGCTACACCTTC
.	TRBV5-1	TRBJ2-1	TRBD2	CASSLVRTSGSYEQFF	TGCGCCAGCAGCTTGGTCAGGACTAGCGGGAGCTATGAGCAGTTCTTC
.	TRBV5-6	TRBJ2-3	.	CASSIGGWPSTDTQYF	TGTGCCAGCAGCATAGGCGGGTGGCCGAGCACAGATACGCAGTATTTT
.	TRBV2	TRBJ2-7	TRBD2	CASSGSGLSYEQYF	TGTGCCAGCAGTGGTAGCGGGCTCTCCTACGAGCAGTACTTC
.	TRBV18	TRBJ2-7	.	CASSADGGHEQYF	TGTGCCAGCTCAGCCGACGGGGGTCACGAGCAGTACTTC
.	TRBV28	TRBJ2-3	TRBD2	CASSQRGRSSDTQYF	TGTGCCAGCAGTCAACGCGGGAGATCATCAGATACGCAGTATTTT
few	TRBV5-4	TRBJ2-3	TRBD2	CASSPNEGGRTQYF	TGTGCCAGCAGTCCTAACGAGGGAGGGCGTACGCAGTATTTT
once	TRBV2	TRBJ1-5	.	CASSGGERQPQHF	TGTGCCAGCAGTGGTGGGGAGCGTCAGCCCCAGCATTTT
once	TRBV27	TRBJ1-5	TRBD1	CASSIRQGALGQPQHF	TGTGCCAGCAGTATCCGACAGGGGGCGCTAGGGCAGCCCCAGCATTTT
.	TRBV5-1	TRBJ2-1	TRBD2	CASSLGLALFNEQFF	TGCGCCAGCAGCTTGGGACTAGCGTTATTCAATGAGCAGTTCTTC
.	TRBV18	TRBJ2-1	TRBD1	CASSPGTDYNEQFF	TGTGCCAGCTCACCTGGGACAGATTACAATGAGCAGTTCTTC
.	TRBV5-1	TRBJ2-2	TRBD2	CASSLVLAGDQLAGELFF	TGCGCCAGCAGCTTGGTGCTAGCGGGAGACCAACTGGCTGGGGAGCTGTTTTTT
.	TRBV7-3	TRBJ1-5	.	CASSFEFGQPQHF	TGTGCCAGCAGCTTTGAATTCGGGCAGCCCCAGCATTTT
.	TRBV11-2	TRBJ1-4	TRBD1	CASSHRQGINEKLFF	TGTGCCAGCAGCCATAGACAGGGAATTAATGAAAAACTGTTTTTT
.	TRBV7-3	TRBJ2-5	.	CASSLTSGRETQYF	TGTGCCAGCAGCTTAACCTCTGGGCGAGAGACCCAGTACTTC
.	TRBV7-6	TRBJ2-3	.	CASSSNRGADTQYF	TGTGCCAGCAGCTCCAATCGAGGCGCAGATACGCAGTATTTT
.	TRBV5-1	TRBJ1-2	TRBD1	CASSLGQGGTSNYGYTF	TGCGCCAGCAGCTTGGGACAGGGGGGGACATCCAACTATGGCTACACCTTC
.	TRBV7-9	TRBJ1-2	.	CASRSGGLGYTF	TGTGCTTCGAGAAGCGGGGGTCTTGGCTACACCTTC
.	TRBV7-9	TRBJ2-1	.	CASSPGFSSYNEQFF	TGTGCCAGCAGCCCCGGTTTCTCTTCCTACAATGAGCAGTTCTTC
.	TRBV28	TRBJ2-7	TRBD2	CASRRAGGSYEQYF	TGTGCCAGCAGAAGAGCGGGAGGGTCCTACGAGCAGTACTTC
.	TRBV5-1	TRBJ1-2	.	CASSHDSHYGYTF	TGCGCCAGCAGCCATGACAGCCACTATGGCTACACCTTC
.	TRBV6-5	TRBJ2-7	.	CASSYTPFEQYF	TGTGCCAGCAGTTATACTCCCTTCGAGCAGTACTTC
.	TRBV28	TRBJ1-4	.	CASSLRGTLTNEKLFF	TGTGCCAGCAGTTTACGGGGTACCTTAACTAATGAAAAACTGTTTTTT
once	TRBV11-2	TRBJ2-3	TRBD2	CASSFGQTPGLPYF	TGTGCCAGCAGCTTCGGACAAACTCCGGGACTACCGTATTTT
.	TRBV10-3	TRBJ1-2	.	CAISESSAAQSYGYTF	TGTGCCATCAGTGAGTCGAGTGCCGCGCAAAGCTATGGCTACACCTTC
.	TRBV18	TRBJ2-7	TRBD2	CASSSTGGPGYEQYF	TGTGCCAGCTCGTCTACGGGAGGTCCCGGCTACGAGCAGTACTTC
.	TRBV5-1	TRBJ2-7	TRBD2	CASSSPGLAGREQYF	TGCGCCAGCAGCTCGCCGGGACTAGCGGGACGCGAGCAGTACTTC
.	TRBV6-5	TRBJ1-2	.	CASSREQGDYGYTF	TGTGCCAGCAGTAGGGAACAGGGCGACTATGGCTACACCTTC